The 30 T cell receptor beta chains reported below all come from one sample, sequenced in a study of blood T cell repertoires in COVID-19 (dated by TCRdb to between 2020 and 2021). Preparation of the library involved the immunoSEQ multiplex PCR assay. TCRdb's version of the immuneACCESS table is confined to in-frame rearrangements and falls short of the full clone set. An unresolved V gene accounts for under half of the shortfall where checked; the remainder is of unknown origin. In all, the sample holds fewer than 250,000 clones, and approximately 80% of those were seen once. Clones ranked in the top ten supply about 7% of the sample. Sequencing was performed on PBMCs or T cells enriched from blood (not recorded which). Receptor source: a woman between 35 and 50 years old with acute COVID-19.

The V call is TRBV19, the J call TRBJ1-1; D is ambiguous. Trimming left V 7 bases short and J 2 bases short, with 14 bases between. The CDR3 is made up of 14 amino acids. Germline CDR1 LNHDA, CDR2 SQIVND (reference sequence). CDR3 protein: CASKVGPANTEAFF. The CDR3 DNA follows: TGTGCCAGTAAGGTGGGCCCGGCCAACACTGAAGCTTTCTTT.

The chain carries TRBV7-9 and TRBJ2-4, with D maybe TRBD2 (5 bases). Germline V gene data show CDR1 as SEHNR and CDR2 as FQNEAQ (reference sequence). This CDR3 is 14 amino acids long. The V end was cut by 3 bases, the J end by 4 bases, with 10 bases between. The CDR3 nucleotides are TGTGCCAGCAGCTTCCAAGAGGGAAAAAACATTCAGTACTTC. Its translation is CASSFQEGKNIQYF.

The rearrangement links TRBV7-2 to TRBJ1-6; TRBD1 agrees at 7 bases. In germline, CDR1 is SGHTA, CDR2 FQGNSA. CDR3 length: 12 residues. Losses at the gene ends were 8 bases for V and 6 bases for J; bases not matched to a gene: 1. The CDR3 region has the DNA TGTGCCAGCGGGACAGCTAATTCACCCCTCCACTTT. Its protein product is CASGTANSPLHF.

In its sample, this clone was seen once. The chain combines TRBV29-1 with TRBJ1-1; 8 bases align to TRBD1. V gave up 1 base and J gave up 4 bases; unmatched junction bases: 5. The CDR3 is made up of 14 amino acids. In germline, CDR1 is SQVTM, CDR2 ANQGSEA. The CDR3 reads CSVEGGQGATEAFF. The CDR3 DNA reads TGCAGCGTTGAAGGAGGGCAGGGGGCCACTGAAGCTTTCTTT.

The chain combines TRBV30 with TRBJ1-4; the D gene is possibly TRBD1 (5 bases). V lost 4 bases and J lost 7, with 13 bases in between. The length of the CDR3 is 13 residues. CDR1 is GTSNPN and CDR2 is SVGIG in the germline V gene (reference sequence). The CDR3 sequence is CAWTPGGSEKLFF. The CDR3 DNA follows: TGTGCCTGGACCCCTGGGGGGAGTGAAAAACTGTTTTTT. Using reference TRBV30 and TRBJ1-4 for the parts outside the CDR3, the full variable domain is SQTIHQWPATLVQPVGSPLSLECTVEGTSNPNLYWYRQAAGRGLQLLFYSVGIGQISSEVPQNLSASRPQDRQFILSSKKLLLSDSGFYLCAWTPGGSEKLFFGSGTQLSVL.

The chain carries TRBV6-2 or TRBV6-3 and TRBJ2-1, with 11 bases aligning to TRBD2. The CDR3 sequence is 15 residues long. Germline loops: CDR1 MNHEY, CDR2 SVGEGT. The V segment lost 6 bases and the J segment 6 bases; nucleotides outside the gene matches: 7. The CDR3 loop is CASSLAGGRINEQFF. CDR3 DNA: TGTGCCAGCAGCTTAGCGGGAGGGCGAATCAATGAGCAGTTCTTC.

J is TRBJ2-3 and V is TRBV11-1, with D hard to call. The CDR3 extends over 16 amino acids. Between the trimmed V and J ends, which lost 1 base and 6 bases, there was a span of 17 bases. Per the germline V gene, CDR1 is SGHAT and CDR2 is FQDESV (reference sequence). CDR3 loop: CASSLVSSLRVDTQYF. The DNA of the CDR3 is TGTGCCAGCAGCTTAGTATCCAGCCTACGGGTCGATACGCAGTATTTT.

The rearrangement uses TRBV3-1 (or the pseudogene TRBV3-2) and TRBJ1-3; no clear D. The CDR3 runs to 11 residues. The V and J ends lost 4 bases and 15 bases respectively, with 13 bases between them. Germline V gene data show CDR1 as LGHDT and CDR2 as YNNKEL (reference sequence). The CDR3 coding sequence is TGTGCCAGCAGCCCCCCCCCGGGTCCATATTTT. Protein sequence: CASSPPPGPYF.

V and J are TRBV7-6 and TRBJ2-7; D is unclear. The germline V gene encodes CDR1 SGHVS and CDR2 FNYEAQ. The length of the CDR3 is 11 residues. V was shortened by 0 bases and J by 5 bases, with 2 bases between the two germline ends. As DNA, the CDR3 is TGTGCCAGCAGCTTAGCCGACGAGCAGTACTTC. It specifies CASSLADEQYF.

This chain joins TRBV19 and TRBJ2-2, with 7 bases matching TRBD1. Germline loops: CDR1 LNHDA, CDR2 SQIVND (reference sequence). V trimming: 6 bases; J trimming: 1 base; junction bases outside the gene matches: 2. This CDR3 is 14 amino acids long. CDR3 sequence (DNA): TGTGCCAGTAGGAGACAGGGGAACACCGGGGAGCTGTTTTTT. The encoded protein is CASRRQGNTGELFF.

This sequence joins TRBV9 and TRBJ1-1; 8 bases agree with TRBD1. Germline V gene data show CDR1 as SGDLS and CDR2 as YYNGEE. Trimming took 4 bases from V and 4 from J; bases not matched to a gene: 6. This CDR3 is 14 amino acids long. The CDR3, as DNA: TGTGCCAGCAGCCTGGGGGACAGGAGCACTGAAGCTTTCTTT. Protein sequence: CASSLGDRSTEAFF.

This rearrangement joins TRBV5-1 to TRBJ1-2, with 12 bases lining up with TRBD1. With V trimmed by 3 bases and J by 5 bases, 5 bases remained unmatched. CDR1 and CDR2 from the germline V gene are SGHRS and YFSETQ. The CDR3 loop spans 15 amino acids. The CDR3 spells CASSSGQGASYGYTF. The CDR3 DNA reads as TGCGCCAGCAGCTCGGGACAGGGGGCGTCATATGGCTACACCTTC.

The chain employs TRBV5-5 and TRBJ2-1, with 10 bases that match TRBD2. CDR1 SGHKS and CDR2 YYEKEE come from the germline V gene (reference sequence). V trimming: 2 bases; J trimming: 1 base; junction bases outside the gene matches: 6. The CDR3 length is 17 residues. In nucleotides, the CDR3 is TGTGCCAGCAGCTTTCGTAGCGGGGGGCTATCCTACAATGAGCAGTTCTTC. This encodes CASSFRSGGLSYNEQFF.

The chain links TRBV9 to TRBJ1-1, with D maybe TRBD1 (5 bases). There are 14 residues in the CDR3. Looked up from germline, CDR1 is SGDLS and CDR2 is YYNGEE. V was pared by 4 bases and J by 1 base, with 11 bases between. Written as DNA, the CDR3 is TGTGCCAGCAGCCTCGGACACACGAACACTGAAGCTTTCTTT. Amino acid sequence: CASSLGHTNTEAFF.

The chain couples TRBV28 to TRBJ2-5, with 8 bases that match TRBD2. The junction had 4 bases not matched to a gene; V was cut back by 3 bases and J by 4 bases. This CDR3 contains 14 residues. Germline assignment: CDR1 MDHEN and CDR2 SYDVKM. CDR3 loop: CASSFLREGETQYF. In DNA form, the CDR3 reads TGTGCCAGCAGTTTCCTCCGGGAGGGAGAGACCCAGTACTTC.

The J gene is TRBJ1-1, the V gene TRBV14; D is possibly TRBD1 (6 bases). CDR3 length: 15 residues. CDR1 SGHDN and CDR2 FVKESK come from the germline V gene. V was clipped by 1 base and J by 1 base, with 10 bases between them. The CDR3 bases are TGTGCCAGCAGCCAAGCGACAGGAAAGAACACTGAAGCTTTCTTT. The encoded protein is CASSQATGKNTEAFF.

This rearrangement joins TRBV6-2 or TRBV6-3 to TRBJ2-2; weak D call: TRBD1 (6 bases). V lost 0 bases to trimming and J lost 0 bases, with 11 bases between them. The CDR3 sequence is 17 residues long. The germline V gene encodes CDR1 MNHEY and CDR2 SVGEGT. CDR3 amino acids: CASSYSGAAANTGELFF. For the CDR3, the DNA is TGTGCCAGCAGTTACTCGGGGGCAGCAGCGAACACCGGGGAGCTGTTTTTT.

The rearrangement uses TRBV15 and TRBJ2-1; D not resolved. Germline V gene data show CDR1 as LNHNV and CDR2 as YYDKDF (reference sequence). V was shortened by 5 bases and J by 6 bases, with 11 bases between the two germline ends. This CDR3 is 13 amino acids long. CDR3 bases: TGTGCCACCAGCTCACGGAGCAGCAATGAGCAGTTCTTC. Its translation is CATSSRSSNEQFF.

The V gene is TRBV24-1, the J gene TRBJ2-7; D may be TRBD1 (6 bases). The germline gives CDR1 KGHDR, CDR2 SFDVKD. CDR3 size: 15 residues. Trimming shortened V by 2 bases and J by 1 base, and 11 bases separated the two germline ends. The CDR3 nucleotides read TGTGCCACCAGTGATTCGCTGACAGGTTCCTACGAGCAGTACTTC. Amino acid sequence: CATSDSLTGSYEQYF.

With respect to this clone: Within the sample, other DNA sequences also encode this same CDR3. The rearrangement uses TRBV11-3 and TRBJ1-6; D remains unclear. Germline CDR1 is SGHNT and CDR2 is YENEEA. This CDR3 comprises 13 residues. Deletions cut 0 bases from V and 9 bases from J, with 6 bases between. The CDR3, as DNA: TGTGCCAGCAGCTTAGATCCGAGTTCACCCCTCCACTTT. It specifies CASSLDPSSPLHF.

The genes are TRBV6-2 or TRBV6-3 and TRBJ2-1; D is undetermined. V was pared by 6 bases and J by 7 bases, with 16 bases between. Germline CDR1 MNHEY, CDR2 SVGEGT. The length of the CDR3 is 14 residues. CDR3 loop: CASSLVRGPNEQFF. The CDR3, as DNA: TGTGCCAGCAGCCTAGTTAGAGGTCCTAATGAGCAGTTCTTC.

The genes are TRBV7-2 and TRBJ2-5; a possible D gene is TRBD1 (7 bases). Germline assignment: CDR1 SGHTA and CDR2 FQGNSA. Trimming removed 4 bases from V and 4 bases from J, with 10 bases in between. The CDR3 is 13 amino acids. CDR3 in amino acids: CASSSQGGETQYF. The DNA of the CDR3 is TGTGCCAGCAGCTCCCAGGGGGGAGAGACCCAGTACTTC.

The J gene is TRBJ1-3, the V gene TRBV2; D call uncertain. The CDR3 consists of 17 residues. CDR1 SNHLY and CDR2 FYNNEI come from the germline V gene. Deletions cut 4 bases from V and 0 bases from J, with 16 bases between. Here the CDR3 DNA reads TGTGCCAGCAGTGTCGCCGGCAGCGCCAGCTCTGGAAACACCATATATTTT. It encodes CASSVAGSASSGNTIYF.

The chain is built from TRBV7-2 and TRBJ1-2; D uncertain. CDR3 size: 15 residues. V was pared by 0 bases and J by 4 bases, with 12 bases between. Germline CDR1 reads SGHTA; CDR2 reads FQGNSA. The CDR3 sequence: CASSLAGHSLYGYTF. CDR3 bases: TGTGCCAGCAGCTTAGCGGGCCACAGCCTCTATGGCTACACCTTC. The full variable domain, rest sourced from reference TRBV7-2 and TRBJ1-2, is GAGVSQSPSNKVTEKGKDVELRCDPISGHTALYWYRQSLGQGLEFLIYFQGNSAPDKSGLPSDRFSAERTGGSVSTLTIQRTQQEDSAVYLCASSLAGHSLYGYTFGSGTRLTVV.

V gene TRBV27 combines with J gene TRBJ2-1, with D possibly matching TRBD2 (7 bases). CDR1 is MNHEY, CDR2 SMNVEV, per germline (reference sequence). V lost 2 bases and J lost 8, with 13 bases in between. The length of the CDR3 is 14 residues. The CDR3 nucleotides read TGTGCCAGCAGTTTAGTGGGGGGGCCCCATGAGCAGTTCTTC. Its protein is CASSLVGGPHEQFF.

The CDR3 loop is CASSYKRGGYNEQFF. DNA for the CDR3: TGTGCCAGCAGTTACAAGAGGGGGGGATACAATGAGCAGTTCTTC. The chain couples TRBV6-5 to TRBJ2-1, with D perhaps TRBD2 (7 bases). CDR3 size: 15 residues. Trimming stripped 2 bases from V and 4 bases from J, with 12 bases between. Germline V CDR1 and CDR2: MNHEY, SVGAGI.

This sequence joins TRBV7-9 and TRBJ2-2; maybe TRBD1 (5 bases). Germline CDR1 is SEHNR and CDR2 is FQNEAQ (reference sequence). The CDR3 runs 14 residues. The V gene lost 0 bases and the J gene lost 6 bases, with 8 bases spanning the gap. CDR3 protein: CASSLAGRAGELFF. The CDR3 DNA reads TGTGCCAGCAGCTTAGCGGGGCGCGCCGGGGAGCTGTTTTTT.

J is TRBJ1-3 and V is TRBV5-4; weak D call: TRBD1 (5 bases). CDR3 length: 15 amino acids. Deletions cut 4 bases from V and 0 bases from J, with 11 bases between. The germline gives CDR1 SGHNT, CDR2 YYREEE (reference sequence). The CDR3 coding sequence is TGTGCCAGCAGCCCCCAGGGCTTCTCTGGAAACACCATATATTTT. Translated, it gives CASSPQGFSGNTIYF.

CDR3: CASSIDVRDRGSQETQYF. DNA of the CDR3: TGTGCCAGTAGTATAGATGTACGGGACAGGGGCTCCCAAGAGACCCAGTACTTC. The rearrangement joins TRBV19 to TRBJ2-5, with 10 bases aligning to TRBD1. Germline V gene sequence: CDR1 LNHDA, CDR2 SQIVND (reference sequence). The CDR3 extends over 18 amino acids. The V and J ends lost 0 bases and 1 base, in that order; junction bases with no gene match: 8.

This chain uses TRBV7-9 with TRBJ1-1; TRBD1 agrees at 7 bases. This CDR3 region has 15 residues. Germline loops: CDR1 SEHNR, CDR2 FQNEAQ (reference sequence). V lost 4 bases, J lost 9 bases, and 14 bases stayed unmatched. The CDR3 loop reads CASSYTAGTVIKAFF. The CDR3 bases are TGTGCCAGCAGCTACACCGCGGGGACAGTTATCAAAGCTTTCTTT.